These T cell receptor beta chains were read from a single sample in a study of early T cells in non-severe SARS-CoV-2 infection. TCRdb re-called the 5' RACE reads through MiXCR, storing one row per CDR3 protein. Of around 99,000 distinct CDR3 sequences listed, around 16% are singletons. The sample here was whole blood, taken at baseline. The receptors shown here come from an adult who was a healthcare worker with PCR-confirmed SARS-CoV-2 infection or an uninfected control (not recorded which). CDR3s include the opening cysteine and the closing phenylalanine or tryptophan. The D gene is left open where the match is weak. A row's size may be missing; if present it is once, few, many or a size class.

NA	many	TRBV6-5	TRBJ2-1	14	CASSYSRRINEQFF	TGTGCCAGCAGTTACTCCCGCCGGATCAATGAGCAGTTCTTC
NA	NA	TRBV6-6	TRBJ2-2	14	CASSYVATTGELFF	TGTGCCAGCAGTTACGTCGCCACCACGGGGGAGCTGTTTTTT
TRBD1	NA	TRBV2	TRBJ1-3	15	CASRAGTGSGNTIYF	TGTGCCAGCAGAGCCGGGACAGGCTCTGGAAACACCATATATTTT
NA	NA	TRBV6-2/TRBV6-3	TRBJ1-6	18	CASSYLGRRADYNSPLHF	TGTGCCAGCAGTTACCTGGGGCGGCGAGCGGATTATAATTCACCCCTCCACTTT
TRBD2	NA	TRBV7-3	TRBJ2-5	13	CASSAAGQETQYF	TGTGCCAGCAGCGCAGCGGGACAAGAGACCCAGTACTTC
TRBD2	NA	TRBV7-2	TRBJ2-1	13	CASSAGLAGGSFF	TGTGCCAGCAGCGCGGGACTAGCGGGAGGATCGTTCTTC
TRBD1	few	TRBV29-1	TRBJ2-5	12	CSVTGVGETQYF	TGCAGCGTAACAGGGGTCGGGGAGACCCAGTACTTC
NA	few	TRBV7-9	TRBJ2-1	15	CASSLGIPSYNEQFF	TGTGCCAGCAGCTTAGGTATTCCCTCCTACAATGAGCAGTTCTTC
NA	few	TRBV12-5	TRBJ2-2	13	CASGLDSSWELFF	TGTGCTAGTGGTTTGGATAGTAGTTGGGAGCTGTTTTTT
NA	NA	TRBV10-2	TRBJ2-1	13	CASSEVLGSEQFF	TGCGCCAGCAGTGAAGTCCTGGGGAGTGAGCAGTTCTTC
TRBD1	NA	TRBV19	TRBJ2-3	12	CDTATQGDTQYF	TGTGACACCGCCACACAGGGGGATACGCAGTATTTT
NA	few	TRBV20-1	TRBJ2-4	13	CSANKAETNIQYF	TGCAGTGCCAATAAAGCGGAGACAAACATTCAGTACTTC
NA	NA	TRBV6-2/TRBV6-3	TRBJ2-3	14	CACLGGSVIDTQYF	TGTGCTTGCCTCGGGGGCAGTGTCATCGATACGCAGTATTTT
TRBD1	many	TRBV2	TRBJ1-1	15	CVLGEQGGQNTEAFF	TGTGTCCTCGGGGAACAGGGGGGGCAAAACACTGAAGCTTTCTTT
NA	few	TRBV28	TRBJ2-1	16	CASSFLVISSYNEQFF	TGTGCCAGCAGTTTCCTGGTAATTAGCTCCTACAATGAGCAGTTCTTC
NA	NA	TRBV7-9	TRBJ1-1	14	CASSPNYLNTEAFF	TGTGCCAGCAGCCCCAATTACCTGAACACTGAAGCTTTCTTT
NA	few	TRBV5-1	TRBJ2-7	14	CASSLVYRQVEQYF	TGCGCCAGCAGCTTGGTGTACCGCCAGGTCGAGCAGTACTTC
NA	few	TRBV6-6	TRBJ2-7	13	CASGGLAFGEQYF	TGTGCCAGCGGGGGGCTAGCGTTCGGGGAGCAGTACTTC
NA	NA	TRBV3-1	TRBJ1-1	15	CASRKEGKGNTEAFF	TGTGCCAGCAGGAAGGAGGGGAAGGGGAACACTGAAGCTTTCTTT
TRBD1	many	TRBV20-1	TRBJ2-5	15	CSVGLRQGAGETQYF	TGCAGTGTTGGGCTAAGACAGGGGGCAGGGGAGACCCAGTACTTC
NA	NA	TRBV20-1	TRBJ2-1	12	CSASVSYNEQFF	TGCAGTGCAAGCGTCTCCTACAATGAGCAGTTCTTC
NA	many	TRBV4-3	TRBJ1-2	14	CASSQGQSFYGYTF	TGCGCCAGCAGCCAAGGACAGTCCTTCTATGGCTACACCTTC
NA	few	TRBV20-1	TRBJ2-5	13	CSASLYAGETQYF	TGCAGTGCTAGTCTGTACGCGGGGGAGACCCAGTACTTC